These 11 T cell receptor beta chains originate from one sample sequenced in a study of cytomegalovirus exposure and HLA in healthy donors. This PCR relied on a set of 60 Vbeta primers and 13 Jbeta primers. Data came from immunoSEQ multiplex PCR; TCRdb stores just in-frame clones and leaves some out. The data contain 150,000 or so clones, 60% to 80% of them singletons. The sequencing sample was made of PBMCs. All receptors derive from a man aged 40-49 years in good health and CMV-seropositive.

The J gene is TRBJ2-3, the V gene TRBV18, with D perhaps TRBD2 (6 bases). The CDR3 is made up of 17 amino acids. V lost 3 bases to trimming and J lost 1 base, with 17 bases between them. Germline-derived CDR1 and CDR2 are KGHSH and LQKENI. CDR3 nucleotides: TGTGCCAGCTCACCCGACTACGCGGGACCTCGCACAGATACGCAGTATTTT. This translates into CASSPDYAGPRTDTQYF.

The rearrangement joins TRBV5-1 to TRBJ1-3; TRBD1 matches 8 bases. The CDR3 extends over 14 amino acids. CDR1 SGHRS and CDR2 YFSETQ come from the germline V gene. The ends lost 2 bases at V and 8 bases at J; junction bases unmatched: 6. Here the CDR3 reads CASSFQDREDTIYF. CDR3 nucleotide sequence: TGCGCCAGCAGCTTTCAGGACAGGGAAGACACCATATATTTT.

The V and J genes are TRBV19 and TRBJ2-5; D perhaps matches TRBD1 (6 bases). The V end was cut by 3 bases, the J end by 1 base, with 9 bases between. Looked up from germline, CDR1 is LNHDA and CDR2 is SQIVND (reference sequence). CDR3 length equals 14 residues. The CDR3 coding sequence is TGTGCCAGTAGTATTGGGGGCCTCCAAGAGACCCAGTACTTC. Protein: CASSIGGLQETQYF.

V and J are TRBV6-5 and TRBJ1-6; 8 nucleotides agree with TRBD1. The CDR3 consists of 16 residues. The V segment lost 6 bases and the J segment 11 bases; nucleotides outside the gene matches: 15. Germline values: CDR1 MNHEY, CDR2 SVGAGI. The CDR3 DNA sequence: TGTGCCAGCAGATACGGCGACAGGGGTGGCAATCCACCCCTCCACTTT. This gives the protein CASRYGDRGGNPPLHF.

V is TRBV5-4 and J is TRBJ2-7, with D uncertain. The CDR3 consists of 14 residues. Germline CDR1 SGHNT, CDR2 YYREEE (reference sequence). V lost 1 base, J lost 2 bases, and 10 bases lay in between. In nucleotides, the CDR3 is TGTGCCAGCAGCTTGCGACATACCCCCTACGAGCAGTACTTC. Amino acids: CASSLRHTPYEQYF. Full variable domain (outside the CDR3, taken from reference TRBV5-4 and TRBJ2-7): ETGVTQSPTHLIKTRGQQVTLRCSSQSGHNTVSWYQQALGQGPQFIFQYYREEENGRGNFPPRFSGLQFPNYSSELNVNALELDDSALYLCASSLRHTPYEQYFGPGTRLTVT.

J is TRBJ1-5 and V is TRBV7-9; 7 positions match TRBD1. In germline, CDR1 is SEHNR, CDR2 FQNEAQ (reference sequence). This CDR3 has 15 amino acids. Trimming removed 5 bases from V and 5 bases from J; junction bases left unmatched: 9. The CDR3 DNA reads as TGTGCCAGCAGCCCCGGACAGGCGCCGGATCAGCCCCAGCATTTT. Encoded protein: CASSPGQAPDQPQHF. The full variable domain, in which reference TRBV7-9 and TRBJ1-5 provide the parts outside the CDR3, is DTGVSQNPRHKITKRGQNVTFRCDPISEHNRLYWYRQTLGQGPEFLTYFQNEAQLEKSRLLSDRFSAERPKGSFSTLEIQRTEQGDSAMYLCASSPGQAPDQPQHFGDGTRLSIL.

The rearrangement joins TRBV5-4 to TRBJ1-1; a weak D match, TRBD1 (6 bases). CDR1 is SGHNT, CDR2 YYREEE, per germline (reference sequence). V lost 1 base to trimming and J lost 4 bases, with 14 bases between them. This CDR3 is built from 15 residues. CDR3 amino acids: CASSLLGAGVTEAFF. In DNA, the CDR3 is TGTGCCAGCAGCTTGCTGGGGGCGGGGGTCACTGAAGCTTTCTTT.

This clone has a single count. The CDR3 loop reads CASGFTGGEETQYF. The CDR3 DNA reads as TGTGCTAGTGGTTTTACAGGGGGCGAAGAGACCCAGTACTTC. The J gene is TRBJ2-5, the V gene TRBV12-5, with 9 bases fitting TRBD1. J gave up 3 bases and V 3 bases, and 2 bases lay outside the gene matches. CDR1 is LGHNT and CDR2 is FRNRAP in the germline V gene. The CDR3 sequence is 14 residues long.

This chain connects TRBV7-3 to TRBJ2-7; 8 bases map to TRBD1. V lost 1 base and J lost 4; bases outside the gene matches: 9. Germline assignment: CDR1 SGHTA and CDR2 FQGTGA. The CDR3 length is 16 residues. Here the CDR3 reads CASSLNPQGAWYEQYF. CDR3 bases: TGTGCCAGCAGCTTAAACCCGCAGGGGGCCTGGTACGAGCAGTACTTC.

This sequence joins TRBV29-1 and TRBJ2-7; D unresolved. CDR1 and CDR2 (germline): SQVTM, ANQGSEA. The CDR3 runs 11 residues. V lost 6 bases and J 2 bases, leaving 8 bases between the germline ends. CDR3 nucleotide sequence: TGCAGCGTGTCAAGAGCCTACGAGCAGTACTTC. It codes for CSVSRAYEQYF.

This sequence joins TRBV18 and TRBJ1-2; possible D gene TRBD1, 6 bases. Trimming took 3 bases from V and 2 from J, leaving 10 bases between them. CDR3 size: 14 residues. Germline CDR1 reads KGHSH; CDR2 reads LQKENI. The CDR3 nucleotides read TGTGCCAGCTCACCTGACAGGTCGAACTATGGCTACACCTTC. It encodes CASSPDRSNYGYTF.